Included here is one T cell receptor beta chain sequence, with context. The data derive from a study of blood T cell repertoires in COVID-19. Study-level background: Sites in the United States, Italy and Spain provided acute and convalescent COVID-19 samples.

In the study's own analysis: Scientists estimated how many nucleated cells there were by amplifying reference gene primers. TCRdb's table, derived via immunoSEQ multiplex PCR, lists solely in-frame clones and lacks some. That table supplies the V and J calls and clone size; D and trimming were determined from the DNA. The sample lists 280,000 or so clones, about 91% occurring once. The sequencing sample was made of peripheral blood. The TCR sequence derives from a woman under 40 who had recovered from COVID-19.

CDR3 in DNA: TGTGCCAGCAGTTTACTTTCGAGCACTGAAGCTTTCTTT. Translating it yields CASSLLSSTEAFF. The V gene is TRBV28, the J gene TRBJ1-1; D is unresolved. Germline V gene sequence: CDR1 MDHEN, CDR2 SYDVKM. Between the trimmed V and J ends, which lost 2 bases and 4 bases, there was a span of 8 bases. This CDR3 has 13 amino acids.